The 27 T cell receptor beta chains reported below all come from one sample, sequenced in a study of blood T cell repertoires in COVID-19. Using immunoSEQ multiplex PCR, the repertoire was profiled, and TCRdb retains in-frame clones only, with some absent. The sample holds 150,000 to 200,000 clones; around 80% are singletons and the top ten take roughly a fifth. Sequencing was performed on peripheral blood. The receptors were gathered from a woman over 75 with acute or convalescent COVID-19.

The chain has TRBV9 and TRBJ1-6; TRBD1 matches 7 bases. The CDR3 is made up of 14 amino acids. J was trimmed by 10 bases and V by 4 bases; bases with no gene match: 8. CDR1 SGDLS and CDR2 YYNGEE come from the germline V gene. CDR3: CASSTKTGLSPLHF. CDR3 DNA: TGTGCCAGCAGCACTAAGACAGGGTTATCACCCCTCCACTTT.

The chain links TRBV11-2 to TRBJ2-4; no definite D call. V dropped 3 bases and J dropped 0 bases, with 6 bases sitting between them. This CDR3 spans 14 amino acids. CDR1 SGHAT and CDR2 FQNNGV come from the germline V gene. The CDR3 DNA reads as TGTGCCAGCAGCTTGTCAGTAGCCAAAAACATTCAGTACTTC. It is translated as CASSLSVAKNIQYF. Based on the CDR3 plus reference TRBV11-2 and TRBJ2-4, the full variable domain is EAGVAQSPRYKIIEKRQSVAFWCNPISGHATLYWYQQILGQGPKLLIQFQNNGVVDDSQLPKDRFSAERLKGVDSTLKIQPAKLEDSAVYLCASSLSVAKNIQYFGAGTRLSVL.

CDR3 nucleotide sequence: TGTGCTAGTGGTCCTCACCAGGGTCTCACTGAAGCTTTCTTT. Its protein product is CASGPHQGLTEAFF. The chain is built from TRBV12-5 and TRBJ1-1; weak D call: TRBD1 (5 bases). Trimming left V 5 bases short and J 4 bases short, with 14 bases between. Germline CDR1 is LGHNT and CDR2 is FRNRAP. CDR3 length: 14 amino acids. Together with reference TRBV12-5 and TRBJ1-1, the CDR3 gives the full variable domain: DARVTQTPRHKVTEMGQEVTMRCQPILGHNTVFWYRQTMMQGLELLAYFRNRAPLDDSGMPKDRFSAEMPDATLATLKIQPSEPRDSAVYFCASGPHQGLTEAFFGQGTRLTVV.

The J gene is TRBJ1-1, the V gene TRBV6-5; D ambiguous. CDR1 is MNHEY, CDR2 SVGAGI, per germline. V was trimmed by 7 bases and J by 6 bases, leaving 15 bases between them. CDR3 length: 13 amino acids. CDR3 sequence: CASTSSGLAEAFF. CDR3 DNA sequence: TGTGCCAGCACTAGCTCGGGGTTGGCTGAAGCTTTCTTT.

The chain has TRBV5-1 and TRBJ1-5; unclear D gene. The CDR3 is 17 amino acids. Germline lookup yields CDR1 SGHRS and CDR2 YFSETQ. With 0 bases removed from V and 3 bases from J, the gap between germline ends came to 16 bases. CDR3 coding DNA: TGCGCCAGCAGCTTGGCCCCAGGTTATGGTAACAATCAGCCCCAGCATTTT. This codes for CASSLAPGYGNNQPQHF.

CDR3 residues: CATSREGQAYEQYF. Written as DNA, the CDR3 is TGTGCCACCAGCAGAGAAGGACAGGCCTACGAGCAGTACTTC. V usage is TRBV15 and J usage is TRBJ2-7; 7 nucleotides match TRBD1. The CDR3 spans 14 residues. V shed 0 bases, J shed 2 bases, and the junction held 1 base outside the gene matches. In germline, CDR1 is LNHNV, CDR2 YYDKDF (reference sequence).

This chain uses TRBV5-8 with TRBJ2-7; D not resolved. Germline V gene data show CDR1 as SGHTS and CDR2 as YDEGEE. CDR3 length equals 13 residues. V dropped 6 bases and J dropped 3 bases, with 13 bases sitting between them. The CDR3 sequence is CASTKRLGYEQYF. In nucleotides, the CDR3 is TGTGCCAGCACCAAGCGCCTCGGCTACGAGCAGTACTTC.

CDR3 amino acids: CASSQGAENYGYTF. The DNA for the CDR3 is TGTGCCAGCAGCCAAGGGGCTGAGAACTATGGCTACACCTTC. V is TRBV4-2 and J is TRBJ1-2, with D unresolved. The CDR3 totals 14 residues. In germline, CDR1 is LGHNA, CDR2 YNFKEQ. V lost 1 base and J lost 2, with 8 bases in between.

This clone has a handful of counts. CDR3 coding DNA: TGCGCCAGCAGCTTGGCGGCCAACAGTGCAACTAATGAAAAACTGTTTTTT. This translates into CASSLAANSATNEKLFF. This chain links TRBV5-1 with TRBJ1-4; no clear D. Trimming took 0 bases from V and 0 from J, leaving 12 bases between them. This CDR3 comprises 17 residues. Looked up from germline, CDR1 is SGHRS and CDR2 is YFSETQ.

The chain joins TRBV5-1 to TRBJ2-5; D is uncertain. The CDR3 is 11 residues long. The germline V gene has CDR1 SGHRS and CDR2 YFSETQ. The V and J ends lost 4 bases and 4 bases respectively, with 5 bases between them. In DNA, the CDR3 is TGCGCCAGCAGCGCGATAGAGACCCAGTACTTC. Protein product: CASSAIETQYF.

V gene TRBV2 combines with J gene TRBJ1-3, with D perhaps TRBD1 (5 bases). In germline, CDR1 is SNHLY, CDR2 FYNNEI. This CDR3 is built from 16 residues. V was pared by 5 bases and J by 0 bases, with 14 bases between. CDR3 amino acids: CASSTSTGHSGNTIYF. The CDR3 nucleotides read TGTGCCAGCAGTACATCAACAGGTCACTCTGGAAACACCATATATTTT.

V gene TRBV28 combines with J gene TRBJ1-5; no clear D gene. The CDR3 runs 13 residues. Trimming pared 6 bases from V and 0 bases from J, leaving 6 bases between. Germline CDR1 MDHEN, CDR2 SYDVKM. The CDR3 nucleotides read TGTGCCAGCAGCGGGGATAGCAATCAGCCCCAGCATTTT. Amino acids: CASSGDSNQPQHF. Together with reference TRBV28 and TRBJ1-5, the CDR3 gives the full variable domain: DVKVTQSSRYLVKRTGEKVFLECVQDMDHENMFWYRQDPGLGLRLIYFSYDVKMKEKGDIPEGYSVSREKKERFSLILESASTNQTSMYLCASSGDSNQPQHFGDGTRLSIL.

The V and J genes are TRBV5-1 and TRBJ1-1; 7 nucleotides match TRBD1. There are 13 residues in the CDR3. V gave up 3 bases and J gave up 3 bases; unmatched junction bases: 2. Germline CDR1 SGHRS, CDR2 YFSETQ. The DNA of the CDR3 is TGCGCCAGCAGCTACCAGGGGGACACTGAAGCTTTCTTT. This gives the protein CASSYQGDTEAFF.

The V call is TRBV28, the J call TRBJ1-5; 9 bases fit TRBD1. The CDR3 length is 16 residues. Trimming took 7 bases from V and 1 from J; bases not matched to a gene: 8. CDR1 is MDHEN, CDR2 SYDVKM, per germline. CDR3 nucleotide sequence: TGTGCCAGCATCCTACAGGGGGCGTTAAGCAATCAGCCCCAGCATTTT. This encodes CASILQGALSNQPQHF.

This chain joins TRBV10-1 and TRBJ1-1; the D gene is possibly TRBD1 (5 bases). With 3 bases removed from V and 4 bases from J, the gap between germline ends came to 15 bases. Germline V gives CDR1 WNHNN, CDR2 SYGVQD (reference sequence). The CDR3 has 15 amino acids. The CDR3 DNA is TGCGCCAGCAGTGATTATAAGGGGATCGGCACTGAAGCTTTCTTT. Protein sequence: CASSDYKGIGTEAFF.

V is TRBV19 and J is TRBJ1-2; D is unclear. Germline CDR1 is LNHDA and CDR2 is SQIVND (reference sequence). The CDR3 runs to 13 residues. Trimming took 7 bases from V and 0 from J, leaving 9 bases between them. The CDR3 DNA is TGTGCCAGTACTTTAACAGCTAACTATGGCTACACCTTC. Protein product: CASTLTANYGYTF.

This chain connects TRBV6-2 or TRBV6-3 to TRBJ2-1; D uncertain. Germline CDR1 and CDR2: MNHEY and SVGEGT. The CDR3 extends over 16 amino acids. The V end was cut by 0 bases, the J end by 4 bases, with 13 bases between. In DNA form, the CDR3 reads TGTGCCAGCAGTTACTCGATCGGCCGCAGGTACAATGAGCAGTTCTTC. It translates to CASSYSIGRRYNEQFF.

CDR3 DNA sequence: TGCGCCAGCAGCCAAGTCCGCCTCCAGGGCCCCGGGGAGCTGTTTTTT. It specifies CASSQVRLQGPGELFF. This chain links TRBV4-1 with TRBJ2-2; tentative D call: TRBD1 (5 bases). In germline, CDR1 is MGHRA, CDR2 YSYEKL. The CDR3 has 16 residues. V dropped 1 base and J dropped 6 bases, with 15 bases sitting between them.

The chain is built from TRBV19 and TRBJ1-2, with TRBD1 identical over 8 bases. CDR1 is LNHDA and CDR2 is SQIVND in the germline V gene (reference sequence). CDR3 size: 15 residues. With 5 bases clipped from V and 7 bases from J, the junction kept 12 bases outside the gene matches. For the CDR3, the DNA is TGTGCCAGTAGTCCACAGACAGGGGTGTCGGTTGGCTACACCTTC. Its translation: CASSPQTGVSVGYTF.

CDR3 sequence: CAVARDYGYTF. CDR3 DNA sequence: TGTGCGGTCGCGCGGGACTATGGCTACACCTTC. The genes are TRBV28 and TRBJ1-2; unclear D gene. CDR3 size: 11 residues. Looked up from germline, CDR1 is MDHEN and CDR2 is SYDVKM.

This sequence joins TRBV6-2 or TRBV6-3 and TRBJ2-5, with 12 nucleotides matching TRBD2. The J segment lost 5 bases and the V segment lost 5 bases, leaving 9 bases of the junction unmatched. Germline CDR1 reads MNHEY; CDR2 reads SVGEGT. There are 16 residues in the CDR3. CDR3 nucleotides: TGTGCCAGCAGTCCCGGACTAGCGGGGCGGGTGGAGACCCAGTACTTC. This translates into CASSPGLAGRVETQYF.

This sequence joins TRBV3-1 (or the pseudogene TRBV3-2) and TRBJ2-5; maybe TRBD2 (5 bases). Trimming took off 1 base at V and 3 bases at J, with 9 bases between the two ends. Germline CDR1 reads LGHDT; CDR2 reads YNNKEL (reference sequence). The CDR3 runs to 14 residues. DNA for the CDR3: TGTGCCAGCAGCCAAGTCCGGCGGGAAGAGACCCAGTACTTC. It codes for CASSQVRREETQYF.

The chain couples TRBV2 to TRBJ1-1; TRBD1 aligns across 7 bases. This CDR3 region has 12 residues. Germline V CDR1 and CDR2: SNHLY, FYNNEI. V gave up 6 bases and J gave up 4 bases; unmatched junction bases: 2. The CDR3 spells CASRRQGTEAFF. CDR3 bases: TGTGCCAGCAGAAGACAGGGCACTGAAGCTTTCTTT.

The V call is TRBV10-1, the J call TRBJ2-7, with D unresolved. Germline V gives CDR1 WNHNN, CDR2 SYGVQD (reference sequence). The CDR3 consists of 13 residues. V lost 2 bases and J 1 base, leaving 6 bases between the germline ends. The CDR3 region is CASSEAYSYEQYF. For the CDR3, the DNA is TGCGCCAGCAGTGAGGCCTATTCCTACGAGCAGTACTTC.

As for this clone: The same CDR3 is also encoded by other DNA sequences in this sample. V is TRBV5-4 and J is TRBJ1-2; a possible D gene is TRBD1 (6 bases). The CDR3 covers 13 residues. Per the germline V gene, CDR1 is SGHNT and CDR2 is YYREEE (reference sequence). V lost 1 base and J 6 bases, leaving 10 bases between the germline ends. For the CDR3, the DNA is TGTGCCAGCAGCTTGACAGGGCTGGATGGCTACACCTTC. Amino acids: CASSLTGLDGYTF.

The rearrangement uses TRBV18 and TRBJ2-2; TRBD2 is a possible D gene (5 bases). Germline-derived CDR1 and CDR2 are KGHSH and LQKENI. This CDR3 comprises 13 residues. Trimming cost V 0 bases and J 6 bases, with 5 bases left between them. The DNA for the CDR3 is TGTGCCAGCTCACCACCGAGGGCCGGGGAGCTGTTTTTT. Its translation: CASSPPRAGELFF.

On this clone: Distinct nucleotide sequences in the sample also encode this CDR3. The CDR3, as DNA: TGTGCCTGGAGTAAGCTCACAGATACGCAGTATTTT. Encoded protein: CAWSKLTDTQYF. The V gene is TRBV30, the J gene TRBJ2-3; no definite D call. Germline V gives CDR1 GTSNPN, CDR2 SVGIG (reference sequence). Trimming took off 2 bases at V and 2 bases at J, with 5 bases between the two ends. The CDR3 is 12 amino acids. Variable domain in full (rest from reference TRBV30 and TRBJ2-3): SQTIHQWPATLVQPVGSPLSLECTVEGTSNPNLYWYRQAAGRGLQLLFYSVGIGQISSEVPQNLSASRPQDRQFILSSKKLLLSDSGFYLCAWSKLTDTQYFGPGTRLTVL.